This T cell receptor beta chain was captured by sequencing in a study of cytomegalovirus exposure and HLA in healthy donors. This CDR3 region has 14 residues. V lost 5 bases and J lost 0, with 8 bases in between. Germline CDR1 reads SGHNT; CDR2 reads YENEEA. The PCR made use of 60 Vbeta and 13 Jbeta primers. The protocol was immunoSEQ multiplex PCR, while the TCRdb copy is restricted to in-frame clones and leaves out a portion. The listing contains about 140,000 clones. The genes are TRBV11-3 and TRBJ1-3; no clear D gene. The receptor comes from a woman younger than 35 in good health and CMV-seronegative. The source material was PBMCs. CDR3 in amino acids: CASSRRDSGNTIYF. Written as DNA, the CDR3 is TGTGCCAGCAGCAGAAGAGACTCTGGAAACACCATATATTTT.